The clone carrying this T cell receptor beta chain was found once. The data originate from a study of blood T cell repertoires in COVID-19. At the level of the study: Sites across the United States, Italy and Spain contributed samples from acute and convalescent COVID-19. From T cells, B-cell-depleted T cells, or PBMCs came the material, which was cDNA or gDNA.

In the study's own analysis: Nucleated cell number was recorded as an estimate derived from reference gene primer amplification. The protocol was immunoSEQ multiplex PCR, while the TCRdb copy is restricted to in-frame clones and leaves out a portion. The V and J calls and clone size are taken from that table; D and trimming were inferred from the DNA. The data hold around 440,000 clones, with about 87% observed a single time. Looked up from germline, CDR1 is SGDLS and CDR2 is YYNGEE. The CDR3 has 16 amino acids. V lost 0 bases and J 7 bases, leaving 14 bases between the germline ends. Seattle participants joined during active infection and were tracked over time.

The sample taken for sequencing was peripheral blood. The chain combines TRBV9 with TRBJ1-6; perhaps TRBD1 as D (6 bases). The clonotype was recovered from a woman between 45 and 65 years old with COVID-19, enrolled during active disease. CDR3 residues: CASSVGGGIRNSPLHF. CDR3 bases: TGTGCCAGCAGCGTAGGAGGGGGTATTAGAAATTCACCCCTCCACTTT.